This T cell receptor beta chain emerged from a study of blood T cell repertoires in COVID-19. Study as a whole: Sources were T cells, B-cell-depleted T cells, or PBMCs; the material itself was cDNA or gDNA.

CDR3 length: 16 amino acids. Between the trimmed V and J ends, which lost 3 bases and 3 bases, there was a span of 15 bases. CDR1 SGHRS and CDR2 YFSETQ come from the germline V gene. Under the authors' procedure: Counts of nucleated cells, estimated from reference gene primer amplification, were obtained. Here immunoSEQ multiplex PCR was the method, and the copy in TCRdb shows in-frame clones only, minus some. D and trimming come from the DNA, and the V and J calls and clone size come from that table. Counted here are 150,000 to 200,000 clones, 81% occurring once; the ten biggest clones make up roughly 12%.

The chain couples TRBV5-1 to TRBJ2-2; D possibly corresponds to TRBD2 (6 bases). The receptor was isolated from a woman of 80 years or more with COVID-19, enrolled during active disease. Sequences were obtained from peripheral blood. The CDR3 spells CASSWGTLGDTGELFF. DNA for the CDR3: TGCGCCAGCAGCTGGGGGACTCTCGGGGACACCGGGGAGCTGTTTTTT. The variable domain in full, completed from reference TRBV5-1 and TRBJ2-2, reads KAGVTQTPRYLIKTRGQQVTLSCSPISGHRSVSWYQQTPGQGLQFLFEYFSETQRNKGNFPGRFSGRQFSNSRSEMNVSTLELGDSALYLCASSWGTLGDTGELFFGEGSRLTVL.